The sequence of this TCR beta chain was determined in a study of early T cells in non-severe SARS-CoV-2 infection (dated by TCRdb to the early 2020s). For the wider study: Bulk RNA from unsorted whole blood was used for TCR sequencing, so alpha and beta chains could not be paired.

The study was a case-control design nested within a healthcare worker cohort in London, UK, with weekly nasopharyngeal swab PCR tests and blood sampling. Healthcare workers were recruited between 23 and 31 March 2020, during the week of the UK lockdown, and were followed weekly for up to roughly 16 weeks. This clonotype has a handful of counts. It lacks a known antigen. Nothing much larger sits one base from this clone, and base qualities are not available. Based on the germline V gene (reference sequence), the CDR1 and CDR2 sequences are LNHNV and YYDKDF. Between the V and J ends, shortened by 6 bases and 0 bases respectively, the junction contains 8 bases. The CDR3 sequence holds 13 residues, the cysteine and phenylalanine included. This entry keeps only the CDR3 DNA: 39 bases, framed from base 1. Overall study outcomes, separate from this receptor: Matching against VDJdb was skewed toward anti-spike CD8 responses, likely underestimated virus-specific expansions, and missed private and CD4 specificities.

Libraries were prepared through 5' RACE. TCRdb records NextSeq 500 as the sequencer. In the TCR library protocol, unique molecular identifiers were attached to individual cDNA molecules to correct for PCR bias and sequencing error. Both TCR alpha and beta chains were sequenced, and tight co-correlation was observed between alpha and beta sequence abundances in each sample. The authors processed their data as follows. V gene, J gene and CDR3 annotation of TCR sequences was performed with Decombinator V4. Expanded TCRs were defined as changing significantly between any two time points under a Poisson model with p below 0.0001. Abundances of TCRs were expressed as counts per million after normalisation to the total number of TCRs sequenced in each sample. MAIT TCRs were defined by TRAV1-2 paired with TRAJ12, TRAJ20 or TRAJ33, and iNKT TCRs by TRAV10 paired with TRAJ18. A search of VDJdb, accessed on 1 November 2021, was run for TCRs annotated to CMV, EBV and SARS-CoV-2, with TCRs annotated for multiple antigens excluded. TCRdb's own reprocessing of the public reads used fastp at Q25 and MiXCR and kept productive beta chains. Entries are consolidated by CDR3 protein sequence, retaining the most common genes and DNA. The V and J calls were not made by the authors but by TCRdb's processing. This sample is represented by tens of thousands of distinct CDR3 sequences; about 12% of them were singletons. Of the sample, 1.2% falls within the top ten clones.

The chain joins TRBV15 to TRBJ2-5; the best D guess is TRBD2, with 6 bases matching. The sequence derives from an adult who was a healthcare worker with PCR-confirmed SARS-CoV-2 infection or an uninfected control (not recorded which). The donor label of this sample is uncertain. The specimen was whole blood, collected at baseline. The CDR3 in this case is CATRRDYQETQYF. The bases are TGTGCCACCAGAAGGGACTACCAAGAGACCCAGTACTTC.